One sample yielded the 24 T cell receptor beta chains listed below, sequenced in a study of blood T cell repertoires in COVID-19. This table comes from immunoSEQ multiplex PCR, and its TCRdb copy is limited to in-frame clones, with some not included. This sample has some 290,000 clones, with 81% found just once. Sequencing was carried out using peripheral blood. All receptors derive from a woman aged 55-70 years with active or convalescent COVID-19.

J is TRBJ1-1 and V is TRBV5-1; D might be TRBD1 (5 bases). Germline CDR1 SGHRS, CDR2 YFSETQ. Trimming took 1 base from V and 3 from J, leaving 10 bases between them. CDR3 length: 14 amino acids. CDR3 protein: CASSLLGGDTEAFF. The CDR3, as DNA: TGCGCCAGCAGCTTGCTGGGGGGGGACACTGAAGCTTTCTTT.

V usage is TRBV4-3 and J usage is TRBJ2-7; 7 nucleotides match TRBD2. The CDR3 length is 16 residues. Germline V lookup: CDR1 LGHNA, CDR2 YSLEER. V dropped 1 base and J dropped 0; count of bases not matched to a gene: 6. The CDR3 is CASSQVPTSTSYEQYF. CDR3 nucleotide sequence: TGCGCCAGCAGCCAAGTCCCGACTAGCACCTCCTACGAGCAGTACTTC.

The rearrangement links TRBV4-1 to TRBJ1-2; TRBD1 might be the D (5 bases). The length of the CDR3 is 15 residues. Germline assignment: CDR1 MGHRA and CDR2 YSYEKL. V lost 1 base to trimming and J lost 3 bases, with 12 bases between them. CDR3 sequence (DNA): TGCGCCAGCAGCCAAGTAGGTGACAGCTACTATGGCTACACCTTC. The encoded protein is CASSQVGDSYYGYTF.

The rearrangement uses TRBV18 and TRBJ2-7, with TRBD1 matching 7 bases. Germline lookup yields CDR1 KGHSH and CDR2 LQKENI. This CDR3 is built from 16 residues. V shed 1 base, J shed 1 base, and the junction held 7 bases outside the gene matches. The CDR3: CASSPLHDRESYEQYF. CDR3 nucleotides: TGTGCCAGCTCACCACTACACGACAGGGAATCCTACGAGCAGTACTTC.

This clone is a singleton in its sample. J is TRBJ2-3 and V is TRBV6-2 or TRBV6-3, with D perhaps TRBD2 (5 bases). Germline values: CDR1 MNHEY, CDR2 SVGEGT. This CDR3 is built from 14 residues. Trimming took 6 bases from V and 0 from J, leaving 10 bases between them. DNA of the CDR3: TGTGCCAGCAGCCTCGGGATAAGCACAGATACGCAGTATTTT. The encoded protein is CASSLGISTDTQYF.

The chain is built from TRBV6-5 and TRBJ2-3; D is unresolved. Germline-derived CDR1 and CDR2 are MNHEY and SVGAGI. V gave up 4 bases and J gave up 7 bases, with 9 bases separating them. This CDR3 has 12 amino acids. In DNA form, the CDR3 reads TGTGCCAGCAGTTCGAGCCGTCATACGCAGTATTTT. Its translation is CASSSSRHTQYF.

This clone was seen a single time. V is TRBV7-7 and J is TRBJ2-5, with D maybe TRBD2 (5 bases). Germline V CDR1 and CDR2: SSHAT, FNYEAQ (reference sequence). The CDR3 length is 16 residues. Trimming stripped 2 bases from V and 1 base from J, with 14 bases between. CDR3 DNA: TGTGCCAGCAGCTTATCTGGACCGGGGATCCAAGAGACCCAGTACTTC. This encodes CASSLSGPGIQETQYF.

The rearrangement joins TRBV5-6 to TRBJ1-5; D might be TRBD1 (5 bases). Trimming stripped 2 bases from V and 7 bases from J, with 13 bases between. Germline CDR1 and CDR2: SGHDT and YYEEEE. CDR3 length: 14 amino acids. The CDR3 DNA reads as TGTGCCAGCAGCTTTGGCTGGGGCGGACAGCCCCAGCATTTT. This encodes CASSFGWGGQPQHF.

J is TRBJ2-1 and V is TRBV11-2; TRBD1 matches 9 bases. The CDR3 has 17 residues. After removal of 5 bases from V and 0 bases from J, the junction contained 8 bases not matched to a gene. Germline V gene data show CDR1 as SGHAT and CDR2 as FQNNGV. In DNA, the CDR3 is TGTGCCAGCAGCGACCGGACAGGGGTACTCTCCTACAATGAGCAGTTCTTC. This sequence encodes CASSDRTGVLSYNEQFF.

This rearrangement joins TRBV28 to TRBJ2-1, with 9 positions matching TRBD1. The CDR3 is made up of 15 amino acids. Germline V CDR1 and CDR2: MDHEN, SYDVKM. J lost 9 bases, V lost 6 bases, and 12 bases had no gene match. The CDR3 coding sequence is TGTGCCAGCAGAACCGGGACAGGGAGTTTAAGTGAGCAGTTCTTC. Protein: CASRTGTGSLSEQFF.

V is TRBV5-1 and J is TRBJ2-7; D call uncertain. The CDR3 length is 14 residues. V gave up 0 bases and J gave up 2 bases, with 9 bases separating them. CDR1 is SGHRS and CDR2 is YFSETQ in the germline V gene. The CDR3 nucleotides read TGCGCCAGCAGCTTGGCCGAAACAGCCTACGAGCAGTACTTC. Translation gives CASSLAETAYEQYF. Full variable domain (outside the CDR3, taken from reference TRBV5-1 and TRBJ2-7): KAGVTQTPRYLIKTRGQQVTLSCSPISGHRSVSWYQQTPGQGLQFLFEYFSETQRNKGNFPGRFSGRQFSNSRSEMNVSTLELGDSALYLCASSLAETAYEQYFGPGTRLTVT.

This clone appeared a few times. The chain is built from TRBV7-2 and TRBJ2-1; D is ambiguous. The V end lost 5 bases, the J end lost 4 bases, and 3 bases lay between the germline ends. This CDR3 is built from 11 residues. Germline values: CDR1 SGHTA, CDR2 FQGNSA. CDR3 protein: CASSPYNEQFF. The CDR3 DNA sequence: TGTGCCAGCAGCCCGTACAATGAGCAGTTCTTC.

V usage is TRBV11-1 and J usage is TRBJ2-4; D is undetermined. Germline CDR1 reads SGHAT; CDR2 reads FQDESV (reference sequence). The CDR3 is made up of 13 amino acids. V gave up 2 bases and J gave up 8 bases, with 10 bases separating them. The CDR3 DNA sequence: TGTGCCAGCAGCTTATTCCCCCGGGACATTCAGTACTTC. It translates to CASSLFPRDIQYF.

The chain's CDR3 is CASSIGRDIYYEQYF. The DNA of the CDR3 is TGTGCCAGTAGTATAGGCCGGGACATATACTACGAGCAGTACTTC. The chain recombines TRBV19 with TRBJ2-7, with D perhaps TRBD1 (6 bases). V gave up 1 base and J gave up 3 bases, with 13 bases separating them. This CDR3 spans 15 amino acids. Germline loops: CDR1 LNHDA, CDR2 SQIVND (reference sequence). Based on the CDR3 plus reference TRBV19 and TRBJ2-7, the full variable domain is DGGITQSPKYLFRKEGQNVTLSCEQNLNHDAMYWYRQDPGQGLRLIYYSQIVNDFQKGDIAEGYSVSREKKESFPLTVTSAQKNPTAFYLCASSIGRDIYYEQYFGPGTRLTVT.

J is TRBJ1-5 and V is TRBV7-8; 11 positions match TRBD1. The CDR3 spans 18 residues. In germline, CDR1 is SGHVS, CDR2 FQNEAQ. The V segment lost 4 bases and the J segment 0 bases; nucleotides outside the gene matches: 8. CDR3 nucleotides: TGTGCCAGCAGCTCAGGGACAGGGGGAGGGTATAGCAATCAGCCCCAGCATTTT. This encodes CASSSGTGGGYSNQPQHF.

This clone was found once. CDR3 coding DNA: TGCGCCAGCGCAATTGGGGGGACTGAAGCTTTCTTT. It translates to CASAIGGTEAFF. V gene TRBV5-1 combines with J gene TRBJ1-1, with a possible D match to TRBD1 (5 bases). The CDR3 is made up of 12 amino acids. Germline CDR1 reads SGHRS; CDR2 reads YFSETQ. Trimming removed 7 bases from V and 5 bases from J, with 12 bases in between.

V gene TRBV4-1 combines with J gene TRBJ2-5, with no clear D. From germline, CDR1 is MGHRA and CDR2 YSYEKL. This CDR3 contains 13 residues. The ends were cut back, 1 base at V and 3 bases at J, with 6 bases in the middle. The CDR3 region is CASSQVPEETQYF. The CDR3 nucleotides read TGCGCCAGCAGCCAAGTGCCGGAAGAGACCCAGTACTTC.

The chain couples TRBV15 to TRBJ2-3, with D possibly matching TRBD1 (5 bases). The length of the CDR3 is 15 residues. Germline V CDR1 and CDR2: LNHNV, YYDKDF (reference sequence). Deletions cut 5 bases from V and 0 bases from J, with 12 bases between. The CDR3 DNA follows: TGTGCCACCAGCCCCCGAGCAGGGAGCACAGATACGCAGTATTTT. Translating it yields CATSPRAGSTDTQYF.

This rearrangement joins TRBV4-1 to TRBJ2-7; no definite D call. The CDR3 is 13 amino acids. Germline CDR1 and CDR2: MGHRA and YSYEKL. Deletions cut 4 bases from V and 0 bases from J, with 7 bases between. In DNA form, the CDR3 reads TGCGCCAGCAGCCCCCTACCCTCCTACGAGCAGTACTTC. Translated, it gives CASSPLPSYEQYF.

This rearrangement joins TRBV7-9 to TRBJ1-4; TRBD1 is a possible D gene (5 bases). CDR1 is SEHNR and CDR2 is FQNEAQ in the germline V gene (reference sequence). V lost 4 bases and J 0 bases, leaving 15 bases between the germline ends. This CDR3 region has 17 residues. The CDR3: CASSWGLAEATNEKLFF. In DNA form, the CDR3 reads TGTGCCAGCAGCTGGGGACTAGCTGAGGCAACTAATGAAAAACTGTTTTTT.

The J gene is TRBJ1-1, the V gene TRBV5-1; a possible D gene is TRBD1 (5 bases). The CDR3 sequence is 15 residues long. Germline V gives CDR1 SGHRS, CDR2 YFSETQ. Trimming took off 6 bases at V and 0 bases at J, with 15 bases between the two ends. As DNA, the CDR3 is TGCGCCAGCACCTTAGACAGATTTATGAACACTGAAGCTTTCTTT. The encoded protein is CASTLDRFMNTEAFF.

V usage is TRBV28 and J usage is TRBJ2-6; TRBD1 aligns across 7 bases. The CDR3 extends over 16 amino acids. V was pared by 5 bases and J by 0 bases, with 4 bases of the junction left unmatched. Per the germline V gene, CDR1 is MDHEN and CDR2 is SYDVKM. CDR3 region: CASSGWDSSGANVLTF. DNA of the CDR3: TGTGCCAGCAGTGGGTGGGACAGCTCTGGGGCCAACGTCCTGACTTTC.

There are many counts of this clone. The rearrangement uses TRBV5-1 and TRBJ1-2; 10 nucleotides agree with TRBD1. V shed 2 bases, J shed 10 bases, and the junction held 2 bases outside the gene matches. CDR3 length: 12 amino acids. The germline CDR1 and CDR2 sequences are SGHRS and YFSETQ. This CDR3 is CASSFGTGDYTF. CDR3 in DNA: TGCGCCAGCAGCTTTGGGACAGGGGACTACACCTTC.

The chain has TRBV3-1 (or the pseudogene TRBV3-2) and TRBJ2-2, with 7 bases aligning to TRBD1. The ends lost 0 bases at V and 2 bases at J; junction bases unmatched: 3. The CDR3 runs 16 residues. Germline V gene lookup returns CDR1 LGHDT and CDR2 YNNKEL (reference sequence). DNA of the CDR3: TGTGCCAGCAGCCAAGAAACAGGGGCCAACACCGGGGAGCTGTTTTTT. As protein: CASSQETGANTGELFF.